This T cell receptor beta chain was observed in a study of blood T cell repertoires in COVID-19. Study in general: The study drew acute and convalescent COVID-19 samples from the United States, Italy and Spain. Sources were T cells, B-cell-depleted T cells, or PBMCs; the material itself was cDNA or gDNA.

Profiled with immunoSEQ multiplex PCR; TCRdb holds only in-frame clones, not every one. The table lists tens of thousands of clones, approximately 89% of them singletons. The CDR3 sequence is 16 residues long. Germline values: CDR1 KGHDR, CDR2 SFDVKD. Trimming stripped 5 bases from V and 7 bases from J, with 20 bases between. This TCR came from an elderly man with acute or convalescent COVID-19. Sequencing was done on a sample of peripheral blood. The V gene is TRBV24-1, the J gene TRBJ2-1; a weak D match, TRBD2 (7 bases). The DNA of the CDR3 is TGTGCCACCAGTGGGGGCGGAGGCGGGGGCCCGAATGAGCAGTTCTTC. This translates into CATSGGGGGGPNEQFF.